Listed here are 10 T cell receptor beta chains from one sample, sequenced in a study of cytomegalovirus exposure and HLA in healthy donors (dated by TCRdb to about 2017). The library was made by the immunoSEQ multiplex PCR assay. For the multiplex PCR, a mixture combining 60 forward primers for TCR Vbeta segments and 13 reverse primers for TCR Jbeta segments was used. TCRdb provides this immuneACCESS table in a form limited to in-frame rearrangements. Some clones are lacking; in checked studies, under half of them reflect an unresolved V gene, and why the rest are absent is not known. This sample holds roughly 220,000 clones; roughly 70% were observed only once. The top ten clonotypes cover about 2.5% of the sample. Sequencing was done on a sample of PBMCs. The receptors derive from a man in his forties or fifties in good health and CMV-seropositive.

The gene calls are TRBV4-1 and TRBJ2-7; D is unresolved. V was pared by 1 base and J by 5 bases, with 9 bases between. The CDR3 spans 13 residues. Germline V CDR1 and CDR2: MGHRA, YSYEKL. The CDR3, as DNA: TGCGCCAGCAGCCAAGGTGGCATCGACGAGCAGTACTTC. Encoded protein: CASSQGGIDEQYF.

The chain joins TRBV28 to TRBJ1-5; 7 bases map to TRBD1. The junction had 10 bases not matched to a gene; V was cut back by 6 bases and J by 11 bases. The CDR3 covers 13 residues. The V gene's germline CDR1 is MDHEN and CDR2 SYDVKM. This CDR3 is CASRPTGDPAQHF. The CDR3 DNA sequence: TGTGCCAGCAGGCCCACAGGGGATCCCGCCCAGCATTTT.

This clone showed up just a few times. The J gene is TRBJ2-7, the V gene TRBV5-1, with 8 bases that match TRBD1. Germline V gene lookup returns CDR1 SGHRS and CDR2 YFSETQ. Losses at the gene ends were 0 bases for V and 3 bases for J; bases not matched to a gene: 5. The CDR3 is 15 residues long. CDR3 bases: TGCGCCAGCAGCTTGGGGACAGGGCAAATCTACGAGCAGTACTTC. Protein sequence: CASSLGTGQIYEQYF.

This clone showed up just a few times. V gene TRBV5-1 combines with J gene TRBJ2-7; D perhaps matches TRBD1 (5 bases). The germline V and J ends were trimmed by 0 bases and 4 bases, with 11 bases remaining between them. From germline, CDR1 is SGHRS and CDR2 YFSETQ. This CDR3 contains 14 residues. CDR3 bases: TGCGCCAGCAGCTTGGCAGGGTTGTTTTACGAGCAGTACTTC. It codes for CASSLAGLFYEQYF.

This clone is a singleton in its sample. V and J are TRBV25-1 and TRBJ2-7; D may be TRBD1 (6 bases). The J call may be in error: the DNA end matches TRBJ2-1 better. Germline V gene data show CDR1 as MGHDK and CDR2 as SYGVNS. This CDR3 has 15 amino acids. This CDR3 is CASGGTGTFHNEQFF. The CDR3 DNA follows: TGTGCCAGCGGGGGTACCGGGACATTCCACAATGAGCAGTTCTTC.

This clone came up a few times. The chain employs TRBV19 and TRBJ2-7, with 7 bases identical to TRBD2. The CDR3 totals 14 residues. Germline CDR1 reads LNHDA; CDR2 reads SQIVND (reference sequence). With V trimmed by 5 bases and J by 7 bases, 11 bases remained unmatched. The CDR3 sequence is CASSPGGVRREQYF. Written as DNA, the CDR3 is TGTGCCAGTAGTCCGGGGGGAGTCAGGAGGGAGCAGTACTTC.

The CDR3 sequence is CAISPQGWADTQYF. CDR3 coding DNA: TGTGCCATCAGTCCACAGGGTTGGGCAGATACGCAGTATTTT. V gene TRBV10-3 combines with J gene TRBJ2-3; possibly TRBD1 for D (6 bases). CDR3 length: 14 amino acids. Per the germline V gene, CDR1 is ENHRY and CDR2 is SYGVKD. The germline V and J ends were trimmed by 5 bases and 4 bases, with 13 bases remaining between them.

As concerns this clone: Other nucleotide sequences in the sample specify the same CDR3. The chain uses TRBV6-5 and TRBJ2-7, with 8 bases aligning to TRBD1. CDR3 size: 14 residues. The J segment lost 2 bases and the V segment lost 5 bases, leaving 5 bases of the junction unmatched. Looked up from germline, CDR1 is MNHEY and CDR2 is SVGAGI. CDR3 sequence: CASSPGQGAYEQYF. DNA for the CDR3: TGTGCCAGCAGTCCAGGACAGGGCGCCTACGAGCAGTACTTC.

As DNA, the CDR3 is TGCGCCAGCAGCCAAGATAGTACAGGGGGCGGAAGAGGGGAGCTGTTTTTT. It yields the protein CASSQDSTGGGRGELFF. This chain connects TRBV4-1 to TRBJ2-2; TRBD1 aligns across 9 bases. The junction had 10 bases not matched to a gene; V was cut back by 0 bases and J by 8 bases. Germline V CDR1 and CDR2: MGHRA, YSYEKL. CDR3 length: 17 residues.

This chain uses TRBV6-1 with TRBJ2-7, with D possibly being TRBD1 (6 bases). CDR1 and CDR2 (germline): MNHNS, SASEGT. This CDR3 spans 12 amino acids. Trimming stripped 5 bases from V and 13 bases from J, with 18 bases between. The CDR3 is CASSFRDTLIYF. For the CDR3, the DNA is TGTGCCAGCAGTTTTCGGGACACATTAATTTACTTC.